Presented here are 7 T cell receptor beta chains from one specimen sequenced in a study of molecular identifiers for immune sequencing clone quantification (dated by TCRdb to 2017 to 2018). The method was PCR. Data came from a NextSeq 500. TCRdb reanalyzed the raw reads on its own, using fastp at Q25 for trimming and MiXCR for clone calling, and kept in-frame beta chains. Identical CDR3 protein sequences are pooled into one entry, listed with their most common genes and DNA. The sample profile shows 400,000 to 600,000 distinct CDR3 sequences; about a quarter of them were found once. Over 0.6% of the sample lies in the top ten. Material: naive CD8+ T cells from blood, with Jurkat cell RNA spiked in. This sample's cell subset or site label indicates: FACS-sorted CD8+CD4-CCR7+CD45RA+ naive T cells. The receptors shown here come from a human donor in good health. Some libraries in this study had Jurkat cell RNA spiked in.

This clonotype was seen ten or more times. The chain joins TRBV28 to TRBJ2-2; D call uncertain. V was clipped by 4 bases and J by 1 base, with 4 bases between them. The CDR3 runs 13 residues. Germline assignment: CDR1 MDHEN and CDR2 SYDVKM. CDR3 sequence (DNA): TGTGCCAGCAGTTACAGGAACACCGGGGAGCTGTTTTTT. As protein: CASSYRNTGELFF.

As regards this clonotype: A read error may explain this, as a much larger clone is one base away. This chain links TRBV13 with TRBJ2-3; possibly TRBD1 or TRBD2 for D (6 bases each). Looked up from germline, CDR1 is PRHDT and CDR2 is FYEKMQ (reference sequence). CDR3 length equals 16 residues. Trimming removed 7 bases at V and 7 bases at J, with 24 bases between. CDR3 DNA sequence: TGTGCCAGCACCTCCCTCGGGGGCAGGGAGCGGAATACGCAGTATTTT. Its translation is CASTSLGGRERNTQYF.

This clonotype came up a few times. CDR3 in DNA: TGTGCCAGCAGCGTAGGTCAGGGAGATCGGGAGACCCAGTACTTC. Protein: CASSVGQGDRETQYF. The genes are TRBV9 and TRBJ2-5; D possibly uses TRBD1 or TRBD2 (5 bases each). This CDR3 spans 15 amino acids. The germline V gene has CDR1 SGDLS and CDR2 YYNGEE. Trimming shortened V by 0 bases and J by 5 bases, and 14 bases separated the two germline ends.

This clonotype was detected ten times or more. This chain uses TRBV5-6 with TRBJ1-3; 7 bases align to TRBD1. In germline, CDR1 is SGHDT, CDR2 YYEEEE. V shed 0 bases and J 3 bases; nucleotides not matched to a gene: 3. The CDR3 has 15 residues. The CDR3 loop reads CASSLEAGGGNTIYF. The CDR3 DNA reads TGTGCCAGCAGCTTGGAAGCAGGGGGTGGAAACACCATATATTTT.

V is TRBV19 and J is TRBJ1-5; D possibly corresponds to TRBD1 (6 bases). The germline CDR1 and CDR2 sequences are LNHDA and SQIVND (reference sequence). This CDR3 has 16 residues. The ends were cut back, 3 bases at V and 5 bases at J, with 17 bases in the middle. The CDR3 region has the DNA TGTGCCAGTAGTATCACAGGGAATCGAGTGGATCAGCCCCAGCATTTT. This gives the protein CASSITGNRVDQPQHF.

Details on this clonotype: A much larger clone differs by one base, so this may be a read error. The V gene is TRBV29-1, the J gene TRBJ1-4; tentative D call: TRBD1 (5 bases). CDR3 size: 15 residues. The germline CDR1 and CDR2 sequences are SQVTM and ANQGSEA. CDR3 amino acids: CSTKERGATIEKLFF. The CDR3 coding sequence is TGCAGCACCAAGGAGCGAGGGGCAACTATTGAAAAACTGTTTTTT.

This chain connects TRBV5-3 to TRBJ2-5; D unclear. TRBV5-3 is an open reading frame, and its role is uncertain. V was cut by 9 bases and J by 1 base, with 19 bases left in between. This CDR3 has 15 residues. The CDR3 coding sequence is TGTGCCAACAGCTTGGCGTTCGAGCCCCAAGAGACCCAGTACTTC. Translation: CANSLAFEPQETQYF.